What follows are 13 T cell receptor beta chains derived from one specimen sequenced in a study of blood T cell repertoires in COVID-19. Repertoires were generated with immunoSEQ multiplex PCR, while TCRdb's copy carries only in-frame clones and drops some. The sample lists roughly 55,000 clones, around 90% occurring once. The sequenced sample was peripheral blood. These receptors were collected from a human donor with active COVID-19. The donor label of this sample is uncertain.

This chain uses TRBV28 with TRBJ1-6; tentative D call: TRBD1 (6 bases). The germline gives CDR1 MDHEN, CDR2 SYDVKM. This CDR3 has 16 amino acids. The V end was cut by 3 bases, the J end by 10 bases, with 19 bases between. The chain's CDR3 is CASSFPPTGNRSPLHF. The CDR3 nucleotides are TGTGCCAGCAGTTTCCCACCAACAGGGAATAGATCACCCCTCCACTTT.

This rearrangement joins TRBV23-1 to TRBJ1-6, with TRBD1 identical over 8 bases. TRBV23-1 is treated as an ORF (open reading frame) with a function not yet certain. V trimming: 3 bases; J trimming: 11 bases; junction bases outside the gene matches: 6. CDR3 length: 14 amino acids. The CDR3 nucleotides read TGCGCCAGCAGTCATCCACAGGACAGGGCACCCCTCCACTTT. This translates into CASSHPQDRAPLHF.

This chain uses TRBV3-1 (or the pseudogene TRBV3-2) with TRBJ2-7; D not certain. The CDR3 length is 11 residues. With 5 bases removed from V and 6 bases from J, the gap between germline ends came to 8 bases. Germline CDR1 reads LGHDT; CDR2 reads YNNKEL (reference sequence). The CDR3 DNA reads TGTGCCAGCAGCGTTAACTCCGAGCAGTACTTC. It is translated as CASSVNSEQYF.

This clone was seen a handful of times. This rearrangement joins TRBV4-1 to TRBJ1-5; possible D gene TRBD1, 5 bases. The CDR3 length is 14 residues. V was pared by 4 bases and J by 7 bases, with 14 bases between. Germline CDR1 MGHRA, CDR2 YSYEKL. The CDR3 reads CASSPVGGVQPQHF. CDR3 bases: TGCGCCAGCAGCCCCGTCGGGGGAGTCCAGCCCCAGCATTTT.

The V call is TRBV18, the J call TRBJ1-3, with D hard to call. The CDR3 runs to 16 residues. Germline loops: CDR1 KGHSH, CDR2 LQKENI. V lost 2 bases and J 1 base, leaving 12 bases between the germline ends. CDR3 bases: TGTGCCAGCTCACCAGCTGACCGGAGGTCTGGAAACACCATATATTTT. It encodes CASSPADRRSGNTIYF. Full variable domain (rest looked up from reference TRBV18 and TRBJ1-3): NAGVMQNPRHLVRRRGQEARLRCSPMKGHSHVYWYRQLPEEGLKFMVYLQKENIIDESGMPKERFSAEFPKEGPSILRIQQVVRGDSAAYFCASSPADRRSGNTIYFGEGSWLTVV.

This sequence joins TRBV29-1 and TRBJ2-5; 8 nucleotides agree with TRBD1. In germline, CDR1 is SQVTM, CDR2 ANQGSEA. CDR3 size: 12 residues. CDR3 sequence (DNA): TGCAGTGGTACCCGGGACAGGGAGACCCAGTACTTC. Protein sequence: CSGTRDRETQYF.

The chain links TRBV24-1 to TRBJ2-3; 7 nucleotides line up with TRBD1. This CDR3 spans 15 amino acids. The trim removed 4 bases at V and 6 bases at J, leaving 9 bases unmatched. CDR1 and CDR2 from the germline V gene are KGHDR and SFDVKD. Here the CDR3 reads CATSDPTGPGDTQYF. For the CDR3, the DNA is TGTGCCACCAGTGACCCGACAGGGCCAGGGGATACGCAGTATTTT.

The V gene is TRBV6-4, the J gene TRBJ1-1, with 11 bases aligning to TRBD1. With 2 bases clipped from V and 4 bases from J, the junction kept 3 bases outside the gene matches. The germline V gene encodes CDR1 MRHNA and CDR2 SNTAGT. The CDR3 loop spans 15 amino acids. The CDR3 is CASSDGTGGFTEAFF. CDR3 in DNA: TGTGCCAGCAGTGACGGGACAGGGGGGTTCACTGAAGCTTTCTTT.

CDR3 amino acids: CASSLGGGNSPLHF. CDR3 DNA sequence: TGTGCCAGCAGCCTAGGGGGCGGTAATTCACCCCTCCACTTT. The chain recombines TRBV28 with TRBJ1-6; 7 bases are a match to TRBD1. V lost 6 bases to trimming and J lost 6 bases; unmatched junction nucleotides: 5. Germline-derived CDR1 and CDR2 are MDHEN and SYDVKM. The CDR3 spans 14 residues.

The CDR3 is CASSQESLSHPGQGPKNIQYF. CDR3 DNA: TGTGCCAGCAGCCAAGAAAGTTTATCCCACCCGGGACAGGGGCCCAAAAACATTCAGTACTTC. The rearrangement joins TRBV3-1 (or the pseudogene TRBV3-2) to TRBJ2-4, with 10 nucleotides matching TRBD1. The CDR3 runs to 21 residues. Germline V gene sequence: CDR1 LGHDT, CDR2 YNNKEL (reference sequence). The J segment lost 2 bases and the V segment lost 0 bases, leaving 16 bases of the junction unmatched.

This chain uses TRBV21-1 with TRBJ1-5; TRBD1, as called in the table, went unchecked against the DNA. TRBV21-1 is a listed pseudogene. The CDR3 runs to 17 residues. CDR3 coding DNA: TGTGCCAGCAGCAAAGGACGACAGGGAAATAGCAATCAGCCCCAGCATTTT. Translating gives CASSKGRQGNSNQPQHF.

The chain's CDR3 is CASSPNWGETYEQYF. The CDR3 DNA sequence: TGTGCCAGCAGCCCCAACTGGGGGGAGACCTACGAGCAGTACTTC. The chain combines TRBV7-2 with TRBJ2-7; tentative D call: TRBD2 (6 bases). In germline, CDR1 is SGHTA, CDR2 FQGNSA. This CDR3 has 15 amino acids. Trimming took 5 bases from V and 2 from J, leaving 16 bases between them.

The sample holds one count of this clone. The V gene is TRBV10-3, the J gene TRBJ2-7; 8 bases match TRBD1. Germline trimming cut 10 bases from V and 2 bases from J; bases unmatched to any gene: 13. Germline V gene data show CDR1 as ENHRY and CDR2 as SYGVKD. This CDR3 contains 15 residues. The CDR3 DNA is TGTGCCACGCACTCCTCGGGACAGGCCCCCTACGAGCAGTACGTC. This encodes CATHSSGQAPYEQYV.